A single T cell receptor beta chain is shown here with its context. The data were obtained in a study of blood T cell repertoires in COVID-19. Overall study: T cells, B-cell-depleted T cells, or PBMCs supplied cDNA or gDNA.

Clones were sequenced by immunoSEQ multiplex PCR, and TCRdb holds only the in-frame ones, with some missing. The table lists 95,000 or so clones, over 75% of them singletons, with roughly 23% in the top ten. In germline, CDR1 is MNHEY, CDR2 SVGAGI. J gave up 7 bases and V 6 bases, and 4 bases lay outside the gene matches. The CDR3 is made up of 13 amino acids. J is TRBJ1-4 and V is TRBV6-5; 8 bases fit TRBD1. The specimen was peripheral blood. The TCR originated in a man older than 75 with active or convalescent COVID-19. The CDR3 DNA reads TGTGCCAGCAGCCCCACAGGGGGTGAAAAACTGTTTTTT. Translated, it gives CASSPTGGEKLFF.